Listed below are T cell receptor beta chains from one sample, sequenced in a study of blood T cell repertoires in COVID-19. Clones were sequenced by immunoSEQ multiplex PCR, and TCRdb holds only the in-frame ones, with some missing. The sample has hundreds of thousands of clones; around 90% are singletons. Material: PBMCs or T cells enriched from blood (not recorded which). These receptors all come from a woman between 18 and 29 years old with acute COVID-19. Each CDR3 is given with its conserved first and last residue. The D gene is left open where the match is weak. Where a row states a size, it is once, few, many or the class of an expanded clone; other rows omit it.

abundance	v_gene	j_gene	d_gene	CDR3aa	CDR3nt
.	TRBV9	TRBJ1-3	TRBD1	CASSPTTGQIGNTIYF	TGTGCCAGCAGCCCTACCACGGGACAGATTGGAAACACCATATATTTT
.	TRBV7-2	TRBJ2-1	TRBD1	CASSLADRGQSYNEQFF	TGTGCCAGCAGCTTAGCGGACAGGGGGCAGTCCTACAATGAGCAGTTCTTC
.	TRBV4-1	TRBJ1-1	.	CASSQGRQRGNTEAFF	TGCGCCAGCAGCCAAGGCCGGCAGCGGGGGAACACTGAAGCTTTCTTT
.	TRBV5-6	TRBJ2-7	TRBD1	CASSSKTGTGAFYEQYF	TGTGCCAGCAGCTCGAAAACCGGGACAGGGGCCTTCTACGAGCAGTACTTC
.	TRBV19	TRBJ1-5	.	CASSIDTYGQQPQHF	TGTGCCAGTAGTATAGATACGTATGGCCAGCAGCCCCAGCATTTT
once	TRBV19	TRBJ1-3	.	CASSRLTGGNTIYF	TGTGCCAGTAGTAGATTGACGGGTGGAAACACCATATATTTT
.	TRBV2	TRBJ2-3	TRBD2	CATLTSDTDTQYF	TGTGCCACCCTGACTAGCGACACAGATACGCAGTATTTT
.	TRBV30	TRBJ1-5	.	CAWSNEGQPQHF	TGTGCCTGGAGTAACGAGGGTCAGCCCCAGCATTTT
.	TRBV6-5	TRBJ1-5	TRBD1	CASRRDRSNQPQHF	TGTGCCAGCAGAAGGGACAGGTCCAATCAGCCCCAGCATTTT
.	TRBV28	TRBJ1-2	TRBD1	CASRPGGQGRSGYTF	TGTGCCAGCAGACCAGGGGGGCAGGGGCGTAGTGGCTACACCTTC
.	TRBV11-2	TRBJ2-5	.	CASSLDRPGYEETQYF	TGTGCCAGCAGCTTAGATCGCCCGGGGTACGAAGAGACCCAGTACTTC
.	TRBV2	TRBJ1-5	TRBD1	CASRLQGAHQPQHF	TGTGCCAGCAGGTTACAGGGGGCACATCAGCCCCAGCATTTT
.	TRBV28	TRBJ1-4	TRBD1	CASRSQQGNNEKLFF	TGTGCCAGCAGGTCACAACAGGGGAATAATGAAAAACTGTTTTTT
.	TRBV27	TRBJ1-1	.	CACCRWAHSLTEAFF	TGTGCCTGCTGCAGGTGGGCGCACTCACTCACTGAAGCTTTCTTT
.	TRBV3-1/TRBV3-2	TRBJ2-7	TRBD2	CASSPTDQRLAGTSYEQYF	TGTGCCAGCAGCCCGACCGACCAAAGACTAGCGGGGACCTCCTACGAGCAGTACTTC
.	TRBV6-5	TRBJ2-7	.	CASMGLTLYEQYF	TGTGCCAGCATGGGCCTCACCCTCTACGAGCAGTACTTC
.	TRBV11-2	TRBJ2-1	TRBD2	CASSFPSGRGNEQFF	TGTGCCAGCAGCTTTCCTAGCGGGAGGGGGAATGAGCAGTTCTTC
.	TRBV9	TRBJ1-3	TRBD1	CASSSRQGQSTGNTIYF	TGTGCCAGCAGCTCCAGACAGGGGCAGAGTACTGGAAACACCATATATTTT
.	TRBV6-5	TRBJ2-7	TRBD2	CASSYMSSGTGEQYF	TGTGCCAGCAGTTACATGTCTAGCGGGACTGGTGAGCAGTACTTC
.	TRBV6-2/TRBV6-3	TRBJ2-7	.	CASSYRRLVISNEQYF	TGTGCCAGCAGTTACCGGCGACTAGTCATATCGAACGAGCAGTACTTC
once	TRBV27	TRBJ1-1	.	CASSTDSMNTEAFF	TGTGCCAGCAGTACCGACAGCATGAACACTGAAGCTTTCTTT
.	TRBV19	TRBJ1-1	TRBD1	CASSISRQGGTEAFF	TGTGCCAGTAGTATATCACGACAGGGAGGCACTGAAGCTTTCTTT
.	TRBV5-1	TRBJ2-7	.	CASSSQGIEGSYEQYF	TGCGCCAGCAGCTCTCAGGGGATTGAGGGCTCCTACGAGCAGTACTTC